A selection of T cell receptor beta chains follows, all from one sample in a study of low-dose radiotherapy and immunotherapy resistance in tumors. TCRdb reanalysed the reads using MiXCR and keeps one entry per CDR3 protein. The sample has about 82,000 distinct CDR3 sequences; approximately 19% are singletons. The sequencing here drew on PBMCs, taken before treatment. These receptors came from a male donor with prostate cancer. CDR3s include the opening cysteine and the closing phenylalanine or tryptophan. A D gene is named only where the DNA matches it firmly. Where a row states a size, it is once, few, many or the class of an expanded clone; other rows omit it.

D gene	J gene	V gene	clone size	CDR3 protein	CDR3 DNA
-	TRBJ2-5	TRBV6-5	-	CASRPGQSRGVAQYF	TGTGCCAGCAGACCCGGACAGTCCCGAGGGGTCGCCCAGTACTTC
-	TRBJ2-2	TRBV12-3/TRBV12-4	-	CASSLVGGQTGELFF	TGTGCCAGCAGTTTGGTCGGGGGGCAGACCGGGGAGCTGTTTTTT
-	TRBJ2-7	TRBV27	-	CASSPSGVYEQYF	TGTGCCAGCAGTCCCTCCGGGGTCTACGAGCAGTACTTC
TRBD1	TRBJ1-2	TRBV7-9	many	CASSMGDRGLTGYTF	TGTGCCAGCAGCATGGGGGACAGGGGCCTCACAGGCTACACCTTC
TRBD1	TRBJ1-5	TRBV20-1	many	CSGQGGNQPQHF	TGCAGTGGACAGGGGGGTAATCAGCCCCAGCATTTT
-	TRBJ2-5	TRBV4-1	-	CASSQGGGTTSQYF	TGCGCCAGCAGCCAAGGTGGGGGGACAACGTCCCAGTACTTC
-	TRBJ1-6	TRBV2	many	CASLPGTPRNSPLHF	TGTGCCAGCCTCCCCGGGACACCGAGGAATTCACCCCTCCACTTT
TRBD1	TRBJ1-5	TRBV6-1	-	CASSNGQGDFPSHF	TGTGCCAGCAGCAACGGACAGGGCGATTTTCCCTCCCATTTT
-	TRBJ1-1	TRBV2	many	CASSIVQGFHTEAFF	TGTGCCAGCAGTATAGTACAGGGTTTCCACACTGAAGCTTTCTTT
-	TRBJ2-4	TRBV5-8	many	CASNIRGGVSKNIQYF	TGTGCCAGCAACATCCGGGGAGGCGTCTCCAAAAACATTCAGTACTTC
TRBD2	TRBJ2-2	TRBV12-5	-	CASGASGVNTGELFF	TGTGCTAGTGGCGCTAGCGGGGTCAACACCGGGGAGCTGTTTTTT
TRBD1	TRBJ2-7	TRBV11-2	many	CASSFGTGVFEQYF	TGTGCCAGCAGCTTCGGGACAGGGGTGTTCGAGCAGTACTTC
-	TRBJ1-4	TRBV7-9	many	CASSRGNSAEKLFF	TGTGCCAGCAGTAGGGGAAACTCGGCTGAAAAACTGTTTTTT
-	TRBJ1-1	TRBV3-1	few	CASSRNQGTGAFF	TGTGCCAGCAGCCGGAACCAGGGAACAGGAGCTTTCTTT
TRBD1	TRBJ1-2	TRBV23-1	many	CASTTGANTF	TGCGCCAGCACTACAGGGGCTAACACCTTC
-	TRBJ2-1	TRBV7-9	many	CASSLEWNEQFF	TGTGCCAGCAGCTTAGAGTGGAATGAGCAGTTCTTC
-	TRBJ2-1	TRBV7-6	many	CASSSTMGSPYNEQFF	TGTGCCAGCAGCTCCACGATGGGAAGCCCCTACAATGAGCAGTTCTTC
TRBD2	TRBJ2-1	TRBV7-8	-	CASSFTSGMGNEQFF	TGTGCCAGCAGCTTTACTAGCGGGATGGGGAATGAGCAGTTCTTC
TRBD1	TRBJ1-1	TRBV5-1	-	CASGTFGQGGTEAFF	TGCGCCAGCGGAACTTTTGGACAGGGGGGGACTGAAGCTTTCTTT
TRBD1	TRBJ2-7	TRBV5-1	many	CASGLRDRGDEQYF	TGCGCCAGCGGACTCCGGGACAGGGGTGACGAGCAGTACTTC
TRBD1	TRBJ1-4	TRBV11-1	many	CASSSGAGTAKLFF	TGTGCCAGCAGCTCCGGTGCCGGGACAGCTAAACTGTTTTTT
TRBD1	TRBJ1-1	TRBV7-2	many	CASSPETGWGTEAFF	TGTGCCAGCAGCCCCGAGACAGGGTGGGGCACTGAAGCTTTCTTT
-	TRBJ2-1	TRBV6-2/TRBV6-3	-	CASSVHSGLYNEQFF	TGTGCCAGCAGTGTACACTCAGGACTCTACAATGAGCAGTTCTTC
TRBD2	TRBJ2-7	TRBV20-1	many	CSAWTSGRAQAEQYF	TGCAGTGCCTGGACTAGCGGGAGGGCCCAAGCCGAGCAGTACTTC
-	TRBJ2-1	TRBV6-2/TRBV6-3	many	CASSMGVGVASNEQFF	TGTGCCAGCAGCATGGGGGTAGGGGTAGCGAGCAATGAGCAGTTCTTC
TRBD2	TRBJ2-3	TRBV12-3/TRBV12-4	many	CASRLAGETDTQYF	TGTGCCAGCAGACTAGCGGGGGAGACAGATACGCAGTATTTT
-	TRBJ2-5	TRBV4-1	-	CASSLTLKQFQETQYF	TGCGCCAGCAGCTTGACGCTAAAACAATTCCAAGAGACCCAGTACTTC
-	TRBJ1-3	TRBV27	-	CASSFSGGSGNTIYF	TGTGCCAGCAGTTTTTCTGGGGGTTCTGGAAACACCATATATTTT
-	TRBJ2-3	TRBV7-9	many	CASSLFERFAASTDTQYF	TGTGCCAGCAGCTTATTCGAACGGTTTGCGGCTAGCACAGATACGCAGTATTTT
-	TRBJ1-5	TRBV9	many	CASSVAGGPDQPQHF	TGTGCCAGCAGCGTAGCTGGCGGACCTGATCAGCCCCAGCATTTT
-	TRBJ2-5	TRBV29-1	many	CSTYRAAGETQYF	TGCAGCACTTACCGGGCCGCGGGAGAGACCCAGTACTTC
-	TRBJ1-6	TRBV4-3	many	CASSHSAWDTYNSPLHF	TGCGCCAGCAGCCATTCCGCCTGGGACACCTATAATTCACCCCTCCACTTT
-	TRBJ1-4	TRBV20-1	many	CSVGRFSGEKLFF	TGCAGTGTGGGTCGGTTTTCGGGTGAAAAACTGTTTTTT
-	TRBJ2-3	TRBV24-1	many	CATSDRAATSTDTQYF	TGTGCCACCAGTGATCGGGCGGCAACTAGCACAGATACGCAGTATTTT
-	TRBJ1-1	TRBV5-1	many	CASSLRTAANTEAFF	TGCGCCAGCAGCTTGAGAACGGCGGCGAACACTGAAGCTTTCTTT
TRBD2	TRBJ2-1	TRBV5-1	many	CASSPGGGTYNEQFF	TGCGCCAGCAGCCCGGGGGGGGGAACGTACAATGAGCAGTTCTTC
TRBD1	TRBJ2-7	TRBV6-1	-	CASSEGQGPSYEQYF	TGTGCCAGCAGTGAGGGACAGGGACCCTCCTACGAGCAGTACTTC
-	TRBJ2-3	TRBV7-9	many	CASSPEGPTDTQYF	TGTGCCAGCAGCCCGGAAGGCCCCACAGATACGCAGTATTTT
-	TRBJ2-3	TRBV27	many	CASRLLASTDTQYF	TGTGCCAGCAGACTACTAGCCAGCACAGATACGCAGTATTTT
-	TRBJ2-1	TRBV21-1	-	CASSKEDHNEQFF	TGTGCCAGCAGCAAAGAGGACCACAATGAGCAGTTCTTC
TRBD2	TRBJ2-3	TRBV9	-	CASSSGLAPDTQYF	TGTGCCAGCAGCTCGGGACTAGCCCCAGATACGCAGTATTTT
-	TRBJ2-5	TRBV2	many	CASSRGLIETQYF	TGTGCCAGCAGCAGGGGACTAATTGAGACCCAGTACTTC
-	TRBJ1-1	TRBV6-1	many	CASSETEMMNTEAFF	TGTGCCAGCAGTGAGACAGAGATGATGAACACTGAAGCTTTCTTT
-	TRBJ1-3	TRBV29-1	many	CSVDEGNTIYF	TGCAGCGTTGATGAGGGAAACACCATATATTTT
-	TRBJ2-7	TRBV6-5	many	CASSTPYEQYF	TGTGCCAGCAGCACCCCTTACGAGCAGTACTTC
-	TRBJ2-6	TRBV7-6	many	CASSQYSSGANVLTF	TGTGCCAGCAGCCAATATAGCTCTGGGGCCAACGTCCTGACTTTC
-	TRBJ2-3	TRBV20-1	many	CSASTGTASTDTQYF	TGCAGTGCTAGCACCGGGACGGCGAGCACAGATACGCAGTATTTT
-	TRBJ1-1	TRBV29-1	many	CSVGGPLSSEAFF	TGCAGCGTTGGAGGACCTCTATCTTCTGAAGCTTTCTTT
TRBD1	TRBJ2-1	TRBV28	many	CASRPGQLYNEQFF	TGTGCCAGCCGCCCGGGACAGTTATACAATGAGCAGTTCTTC
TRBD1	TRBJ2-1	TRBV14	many	CASSQYPGQGNNEQFF	TGTGCCAGCAGCCAATACCCGGGACAGGGCAACAATGAGCAGTTCTTC
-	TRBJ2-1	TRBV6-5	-	CASSYRDTNNEQFF	TGTGCCAGCAGTTATAGGGACACCAACAATGAGCAGTTCTTC
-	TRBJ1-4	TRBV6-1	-	CASSEATQGGPEKLFF	TGTGCCAGCAGTGAAGCTACACAGGGCGGACCTGAAAAACTGTTTTTT
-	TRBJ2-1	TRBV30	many	CAWSVSTLRRNEQFF	TGTGCCTGGAGTGTATCCACACTTCGACGGAATGAGCAGTTCTTC
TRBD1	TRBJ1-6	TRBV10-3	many	CAISEGTEGNSPLHF	TGTGCCATCAGTGAGGGGACAGAGGGTAATTCACCCCTCCACTTT